A selection of T cell receptor beta chains follows, all from one sample in a study of early T cells in non-severe SARS-CoV-2 infection. TCRdb reprocessed the 5' RACE reads via MiXCR and lists one record per CDR3 protein. The sample has tens of thousands of distinct CDR3 sequences, 9.5% to 15% seen once. This material consisted of whole blood, taken at baseline. All receptors come from an adult who was a healthcare worker with PCR-confirmed SARS-CoV-2 infection or an uninfected control (not recorded which). The donor label of this sample is uncertain. Each CDR3 is given with its conserved first and last residue. A D gene is named only where the DNA matches it firmly. Clone size appears in some rows only: once, few, many, or a class for an expanded clone.

size: few
J: TRBJ2-4
length: 13
D: TRBD1
V: TRBV3-1
CDR3: CASSTGQANIQYF
DNA: TGTGCCAGCAGCACAGGACAGGCAAACATTCAGTACTTC

size: -
J: TRBJ1-2
length: 13
D: -
V: TRBV9
CDR3: CASSVGLGRGYTF
DNA: TGTGCCAGCAGCGTAGGGTTAGGGCGAGGCTACACCTTC

size: few
J: TRBJ2-3
length: 20
D: TRBD2
V: TRBV7-2
CDR3: CASSLAALAGGLFSTDTQYF
DNA: TGTGCCAGCAGCTTAGCCGCGCTAGCGGGGGGGCTGTTTTCAACAGATACGCAGTATTTT

size: -
J: TRBJ2-5
length: 15
D: -
V: TRBV5-1
CDR3: CASSLGEGRQETQYF
DNA: TGCGCCAGCAGCTTAGGAGAAGGGCGGCAAGAGACCCAGTACTTC

size: few
J: TRBJ1-6
length: 15
D: TRBD1
V: TRBV7-9
CDR3: CASSLEGARNSPLHF
DNA: TGTGCCAGCAGCTTAGAGGGGGCGCGAAATTCACCCCTCCACTTT

size: -
J: TRBJ1-4
length: 14
D: TRBD1
V: TRBV7-8
CDR3: CASSPQGSGEKLFF
DNA: TGTGCCAGCAGCCCACAGGGGTCAGGAGAAAAACTGTTTTTT

size: many
J: TRBJ2-1
length: 11
D: -
V: TRBV5-1
CDR3: CASSLGGEQFF
DNA: TGCGCCAGCAGCCTCGGGGGAGAGCAGTTCTTC

size: few
J: TRBJ2-5
length: 17
D: -
V: TRBV28
CDR3: CASSPRWRTGHGETQYF
DNA: TGTGCCAGCAGCCCCAGATGGAGGACGGGTCATGGAGAGACCCAGTACTTC

size: few
J: TRBJ2-5
length: 13
D: -
V: TRBV6-2/TRBV6-3
CDR3: CASSYSNPPTQYF
DNA: TGTGCCAGCAGTTACTCGAATCCCCCGACCCAGTACTTC

size: few
J: TRBJ1-6
length: 14
D: TRBD1
V: TRBV20-1
CDR3: CSARVQGANSPLHF
DNA: TGCAGTGCTAGAGTGCAGGGGGCTAATTCACCCCTCCACTTT

size: few
J: TRBJ1-1
length: 15
D: -
V: TRBV9
CDR3: CASSVGQGMNTEAFF
DNA: TGTGCCAGCAGCGTAGGTCAGGGCATGAACACTGAAGCTTTCTTT

size: few
J: TRBJ2-5
length: 15
D: TRBD2
V: TRBV5-1
CDR3: CASSGTSASTETQYF
DNA: TGCGCCAGCTCAGGGACTAGCGCCTCCACAGAGACCCAGTACTTC

size: many
J: TRBJ1-6
length: 19
D: TRBD1
V: TRBV11-2
CDR3: CASSLDHPPRGSYNSPLHF
DNA: TGTGCCAGCAGCTTAGATCACCCTCCCAGGGGGTCCTATAATTCACCCCTCCACTTT

size: -
J: TRBJ1-6
length: 12
D: -
V: TRBV5-1
CDR3: CASSPNPGALHF
DNA: TGCGCCAGCAGCCCTAACCCGGGGGCCCTCCACTTT

size: -
J: TRBJ1-4
length: 16
D: TRBD1
V: TRBV24-1
CDR3: CATSDKGTGRNEKLFF
DNA: TGTGCCACCAGTGACAAAGGGACAGGCAGGAATGAAAAACTGTTTTTT

size: few
J: TRBJ1-5
length: 15
D: TRBD1
V: TRBV5-6
CDR3: CASSPGQGVNQPQHF
DNA: TGTGCCAGCAGCCCCGGACAGGGGGTCAATCAGCCCCAGCATTTT

size: -
J: TRBJ1-2
length: 14
D: TRBD1
V: TRBV4-1
CDR3: CASSQRTGGDGYTF
DNA: TGCGCCAGCAGCCAAAGGACAGGGGGTGATGGCTACACCTTC

size: -
J: TRBJ2-3
length: 15
D: -
V: TRBV7-3
CDR3: CASSLTGGYTDTQYF
DNA: TGTGCCAGCAGCTTAACCGGGGGCTACACAGATACGCAGTATTTT

size: -
J: TRBJ2-3
length: 15
D: -
V: TRBV29-1
CDR3: CSVGAAGGVTDTQYF
DNA: TGCAGCGTTGGGGCAGCAGGAGGTGTCACAGATACGCAGTATTTT

size: many
J: TRBJ2-1
length: 12
D: -
V: TRBV20-1
CDR3: CSARDPLNEQFF
DNA: TGCAGTGCTAGAGATCCTCTTAATGAGCAGTTCTTC

size: few
J: TRBJ2-3
length: 12
D: -
V: TRBV7-9
CDR3: CASRTRADTQYF
DNA: TGTGCCAGCAGAACTCGGGCAGATACGCAGTATTTT

size: -
J: TRBJ1-1
length: 13
D: -
V: TRBV6-1
CDR3: CASRLTVGTEAFF
DNA: TGTGCTAGCCGACTGACCGTGGGCACTGAAGCTTTCTTT

size: -
J: TRBJ2-4
length: 19
D: TRBD2
V: TRBV4-2
CDR3: CASSQDINTGRGAKNIQYF
DNA: TGTGCCAGCAGCCAAGATATCAACACGGGGAGGGGAGCCAAAAACATTCAGTACTTC

size: -
J: TRBJ1-6
length: 16
D: TRBD1
V: TRBV12-3/TRBV12-4
CDR3: CASSLKGQGMGSPLHF
DNA: TGTGCCAGCAGTTTAAAAGGACAGGGAATGGGTTCACCCCTCCACTTT

size: -
J: TRBJ2-4
length: 14
D: TRBD2
V: TRBV28
CDR3: CASSFIREGNIQYF
DNA: TGTGCCAGCAGTTTTATCCGGGAGGGGAACATTCAGTACTTC

size: many
J: TRBJ2-2
length: 18
D: TRBD2
V: TRBV6-5
CDR3: CASSYSMSSGGHTGELFF
DNA: TGTGCCAGCAGTTACTCGATGTCTAGCGGGGGTCACACCGGGGAGCTGTTTTTT

size: few
J: TRBJ2-1
length: 15
D: -
V: TRBV3-1
CDR3: CASSQAWGPYNEQFF
DNA: TGTGCCAGCAGCCAAGCTTGGGGGCCATACAATGAGCAGTTCTTC

size: -
J: TRBJ2-3
length: 11
D: -
V: TRBV28
CDR3: CASSLQDTQYF
DNA: TGTGCCAGCAGTTTACAAGATACGCAGTATTTT

size: few
J: TRBJ1-1
length: 15
D: -
V: TRBV5-5
CDR3: CASSWAGQANTEAFF
DNA: TGTGCCAGCAGCTGGGCGGGACAAGCGAACACTGAAGCTTTCTTT

size: -
J: TRBJ1-2
length: 16
D: -
V: TRBV7-2
CDR3: CASSLEFSPRLYGYTF
DNA: TGTGCCAGCAGCTTAGAGTTCAGCCCTAGGCTCTATGGCTACACCTTC

size: few
J: TRBJ1-2
length: 15
D: -
V: TRBV19
CDR3: CASSIERDTHYGYTF
DNA: TGTGCCAGTAGTATAGAACGGGACACCCACTATGGCTACACCTTC

size: many
J: TRBJ1-1
length: 13
D: -
V: TRBV9
CDR3: CASSVQGHTEAFF
DNA: TGTGCCAGCAGCGTACAGGGTCACACTGAAGCTTTCTTT

size: many
J: TRBJ1-2
length: 15
D: -
V: TRBV5-5
CDR3: CASSLLYGNPGGYTF
DNA: TGTGCCAGCAGCTTGTTATACGGGAACCCCGGTGGCTACACCTTC

size: many
J: TRBJ1-2
length: 14
D: -
V: TRBV12-3/TRBV12-4
CDR3: CASSLAFPSRGYTF
DNA: TGTGCCAGCAGTTTAGCCTTCCCTTCCCGCGGCTACACCTTC

size: many
J: TRBJ2-3
length: 16
D: TRBD1
V: TRBV2
CDR3: CASSERWDRGTDTQYF
DNA: TGTGCCAGCAGTGAACGATGGGACAGGGGAACAGATACGCAGTATTTT

size: -
J: TRBJ1-1
length: 16
D: -
V: TRBV11-2
CDR3: CASSLSRAPLRTEAFF
DNA: TGTGCCAGCAGCTTAAGTAGGGCCCCGTTGCGGACTGAAGCTTTCTTT

size: few
J: TRBJ1-5
length: 15
D: -
V: TRBV5-1
CDR3: CASSLVPGDEQPQHF
DNA: TGCGCCAGCAGCTTGGTACCAGGGGACGAACAGCCCCAGCATTTT

size: -
J: TRBJ1-2
length: 13
D: -
V: TRBV5-1
CDR3: CASSSGSTLVYTF
DNA: TGCGCCAGCAGTTCCGGGTCTACCTTGGTCTACACCTTC

size: few
J: TRBJ2-3
length: 17
D: TRBD2
V: TRBV13
CDR3: CASSLRVSGGSTDTQYF
DNA: TGTGCCAGCAGCTTAAGAGTTAGCGGGGGTTCGACAGATACGCAGTATTTT

size: -
J: TRBJ2-3
length: 17
D: -
V: TRBV11-2
CDR3: CASSLDPAPTSTDTQYF
DNA: TGTGCCAGCAGCTTAGATCCAGCGCCAACTAGCACAGATACGCAGTATTTT

size: -
J: TRBJ2-1
length: 15
D: TRBD1
V: TRBV24-1
CDR3: CATSVGGNSYNEQFF
DNA: TGTGCCACCAGTGTAGGGGGCAACTCCTACAATGAGCAGTTCTTC

size: -
J: TRBJ1-6
length: 15
D: -
V: TRBV20-1
CDR3: CSARGETEHNSPLHF
DNA: TGCAGTGCTAGGGGGGAGACAGAGCATAATTCACCCCTCCACTTT

size: -
J: TRBJ2-1
length: 16
D: -
V: TRBV27
CDR3: CASSSPAGVSYNEQFF
DNA: TGTGCCAGCAGTTCCCCGGCGGGCGTGTCCTACAATGAGCAGTTCTTC

size: few
J: TRBJ1-2
length: 15
D: TRBD1
V: TRBV12-3/TRBV12-4
CDR3: CASSKNTGGGYGYTF
DNA: TGTGCCAGCAGTAAAAACACAGGGGGCGGCTATGGCTACACCTTC

size: few
J: TRBJ2-6
length: 15
D: -
V: TRBV18
CDR3: CASSPLGAGANVLTF
DNA: TGTGCCAGCTCACCACTCGGGGCCGGGGCCAACGTCCTGACTTTC

size: -
J: TRBJ1-1
length: 11
D: -
V: TRBV18
CDR3: CASSGDTEAFF
DNA: TGTGCCAGCTCAGGGGACACTGAAGCTTTCTTT

size: -
J: TRBJ2-1
length: 13
D: -
V: TRBV6-6
CDR3: CASSSVDYNEQFF
DNA: TGTGCCAGCAGTTCCGTGGATTACAATGAGCAGTTCTTC

size: many
J: TRBJ2-3
length: 14
D: -
V: TRBV5-4
CDR3: CASSRGTDTDTQYF
DNA: TGTGCCAGCAGCCGCGGGACAGACACAGATACGCAGTATTTT

size: many
J: TRBJ2-5
length: 15
D: TRBD1
V: TRBV5-1
CDR3: CASSLGTGGRETQYF
DNA: TGCGCCAGCAGCTTGGGGACAGGGGGCAGGGAGACCCAGTACTTC

size: many
J: TRBJ1-2
length: 13
D: -
V: TRBV3-1
CDR3: CASSQGLGYGYTF
DNA: TGTGCCAGCAGCCAAGGATTGGGCTATGGCTACACCTTC